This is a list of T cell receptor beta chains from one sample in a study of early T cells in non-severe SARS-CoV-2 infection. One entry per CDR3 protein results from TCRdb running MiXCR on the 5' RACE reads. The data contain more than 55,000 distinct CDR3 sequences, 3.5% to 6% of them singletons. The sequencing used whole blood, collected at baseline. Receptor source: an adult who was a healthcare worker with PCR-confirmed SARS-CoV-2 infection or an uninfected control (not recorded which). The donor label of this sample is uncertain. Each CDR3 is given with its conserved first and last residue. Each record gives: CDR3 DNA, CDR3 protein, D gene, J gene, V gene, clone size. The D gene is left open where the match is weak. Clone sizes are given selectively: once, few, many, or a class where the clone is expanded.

CDR3nt: TGTGCCAGCAGCTCGTTAGGAGGGGAAGAGACCCAGTACTTC
CDR3aa: CASSSLGGEETQYF
d_gene: .
j_gene: TRBJ2-5
v_gene: TRBV12-3/TRBV12-4
abundance: many

CDR3nt: TGTGCCAGCAGTTACAAGACAGGGACTGGGGCCAACGTCCTGACTTTC
CDR3aa: CASSYKTGTGANVLTF
d_gene: TRBD1
j_gene: TRBJ2-6
v_gene: TRBV6-5
abundance: many

CDR3nt: TGTGCCAGTAGCATGACATGGGATCAGCCCCAGCATTTT
CDR3aa: CASSMTWDQPQHF
d_gene: .
j_gene: TRBJ1-5
v_gene: TRBV19
abundance: many

CDR3nt: TGTGCTAGTGGTTTGAGCAGGGGGGCAGATACGCAGTATTTT
CDR3aa: CASGLSRGADTQYF
d_gene: .
j_gene: TRBJ2-3
v_gene: TRBV12-5
abundance: few

CDR3nt: TGTGCCATCCGGAGGGCAGACCTCTCCTACGAGCAGTACTTC
CDR3aa: CAIRRADLSYEQYF
d_gene: .
j_gene: TRBJ2-7
v_gene: TRBV11-2
abundance: many

CDR3nt: TGCAGTGCCGTGGAGTCACCTAGCACAGATACGCAGTATTTT
CDR3aa: CSAVESPSTDTQYF
d_gene: .
j_gene: TRBJ2-3
v_gene: TRBV20-1
abundance: many

CDR3nt: TGTGCCAGCAGTTCCGACAGGGGTGGAGATACGCAGTATTTT
CDR3aa: CASSSDRGGDTQYF
d_gene: TRBD1
j_gene: TRBJ2-3
v_gene: TRBV6-6
abundance: many

CDR3nt: TGCAGTGCGGTCCGGGACAGGGGTTCCGCCGAGCAGTACTTC
CDR3aa: CSAVRDRGSAEQYF
d_gene: TRBD1
j_gene: TRBJ2-7
v_gene: TRBV20-1
abundance: few

CDR3nt: TGCGCCAGCAGCTTGGGTGATTTGCGGGGGAACACTGAAGCTTTCTTT
CDR3aa: CASSLGDLRGNTEAFF
d_gene: .
j_gene: TRBJ1-1
v_gene: TRBV5-1
abundance: few

CDR3nt: TGTGCCAGCAGCGGAGACAGGGCGCCCACTGAAGCTTTCTTT
CDR3aa: CASSGDRAPTEAFF
d_gene: TRBD1
j_gene: TRBJ1-1
v_gene: TRBV7-9
abundance: .

CDR3nt: TGTGCCAGCAGCCGATTGACTAGCCGGGGCCCTTACAATGAGCAGTTCTTC
CDR3aa: CASSRLTSRGPYNEQFF
d_gene: TRBD2
j_gene: TRBJ2-1
v_gene: TRBV11-2
abundance: many

CDR3nt: TGTGCCAGCAGCTTAGCCCCAACCTCTAGGGGCCACGAGCAGTACTTC
CDR3aa: CASSLAPTSRGHEQYF
d_gene: .
j_gene: TRBJ2-7
v_gene: TRBV7-2
abundance: .

CDR3nt: TGCAGTGCTAGAGATCGTGGCAGGAGCATCACTGAAGCTTTCTTT
CDR3aa: CSARDRGRSITEAFF
d_gene: .
j_gene: TRBJ1-1
v_gene: TRBV20-1
abundance: few

CDR3nt: TGTGCCAGCAGCCCCGAAGGGACAGCTCAAGAGACCCAGTACTTC
CDR3aa: CASSPEGTAQETQYF
d_gene: TRBD1
j_gene: TRBJ2-5
v_gene: TRBV7-9
abundance: few